These 18 T cell receptor beta chains share one sample of origin, sequenced in a study of blood T cell repertoires in COVID-19. TCRdb's table, derived via immunoSEQ multiplex PCR, lists solely in-frame clones and lacks some. Here the sample spans roughly 150,000 clones, roughly four fifths being singletons. Sequenced: peripheral blood. Receptor source: a man between 65 and 80 years old who had recovered from COVID-19.

The V and J genes are TRBV6-2 or TRBV6-3 and TRBJ2-1, with D possibly matching TRBD2 (5 bases). Trimming stripped 5 bases from V and 7 bases from J, with 6 bases between. The CDR3 covers 11 residues. Germline V CDR1 and CDR2: MNHEY, SVGEGT. The chain's CDR3 is CASSRGNEQFF. The CDR3 DNA reads TGTGCCAGCAGTCGGGGAAATGAGCAGTTCTTC.

With respect to this clone: At one boundary the junction diverges from the germline segment, which might be a read error. This chain links TRBV6-6 with TRBJ2-4; D uncertain. The CDR3 contains 12 residues. CDR1 and CDR2 (germline): MNHNY, SVGAGI (reference sequence). CDR3 residues: CASRNSAEELNF. Here the CDR3 DNA reads TGTGCCAGCAGAAACTCGGCAGAAGAACTAAACTTC.

The CDR3 region has the DNA TGTGCCAGCAGCCAGGGACTAGCGGGAGGAAACTACAATGAGCAGTTCTTC. Translation gives CASSQGLAGGNYNEQFF. The V call is TRBV3-1 (or the pseudogene TRBV3-2), the J call TRBJ2-1, with 15 bases that match TRBD2. Germline CDR1 and CDR2: LGHDT and YNNKEL (reference sequence). J was trimmed by 3 bases and V by 3 bases; bases with no gene match: 3. CDR3 length equals 17 residues.

The rearrangement links TRBV5-1 to TRBJ2-7; D is possibly TRBD2 (5 bases). V lost 0 bases to trimming and J lost 6 bases, with 13 bases between them. CDR1 is SGHRS and CDR2 is YFSETQ in the germline V gene. This CDR3 has 14 residues. The CDR3 DNA follows: TGCGCCAGCAGCTTGGGGGGAGTCTTGAGCGAGCAGTACTTC. Protein product: CASSLGGVLSEQYF.

The CDR3 region has the DNA TGCGCCAGCAGCCAAGATGGGACAGGGCCTGGGGGCTACACCTTC. This encodes CASSQDGTGPGGYTF. This chain connects TRBV4-1 to TRBJ1-2; 9 bases map to TRBD1. The germline V gene has CDR1 MGHRA and CDR2 YSYEKL. The CDR3 spans 15 residues. The trim removed 0 bases at V and 8 bases at J, leaving 7 bases unmatched.

The chain recombines TRBV11-2 with TRBJ2-3, with a tentative D call TRBD2 (6 bases). This CDR3 spans 15 amino acids. Germline V gene sequence: CDR1 SGHAT, CDR2 FQNNGV. V lost 3 bases and J 3 bases, leaving 13 bases between the germline ends. The CDR3 coding sequence is TGTGCCAGCAGCTTTGGCCCTAGCGCTACAGATACGCAGTATTTT. Its translation is CASSFGPSATDTQYF. Full variable domain (missing parts from reference TRBV11-2 and TRBJ2-3): EAGVAQSPRYKIIEKRQSVAFWCNPISGHATLYWYQQILGQGPKLLIQFQNNGVVDDSQLPKDRFSAERLKGVDSTLKIQPAKLEDSAVYLCASSFGPSATDTQYFGPGTRLTVL.

The chain uses TRBV19 and TRBJ2-1; 11 nucleotides line up with TRBD2. CDR1 LNHDA and CDR2 SQIVND come from the germline V gene (reference sequence). This CDR3 has 16 residues. With 1 base clipped from V and 2 bases from J, the junction kept 1 base outside the gene matches. The CDR3 DNA follows: TGTGCCAGTAGTATAGTAGCGGGAGGGACCTACAATGAGCAGTTCTTC. Its translation: CASSIVAGGTYNEQFF.

The chain is built from TRBV7-9 and TRBJ2-1; 7 nucleotides align to TRBD2. The V gene end was trimmed by 0 bases and the J gene end by 3 bases; junction bases not matched to a gene: 5. The germline CDR1 and CDR2 sequences are SEHNR and FQNEAQ (reference sequence). CDR3 length: 16 residues. Written as DNA, the CDR3 is TGTGCCAGCAGCTTAGCACCTAGCGGTAACTACAATGAGCAGTTCTTC. Its translation: CASSLAPSGNYNEQFF.

The chain recombines TRBV19 with TRBJ1-5, with TRBD1 matching 7 bases. This CDR3 is built from 16 residues. Germline loops: CDR1 LNHDA, CDR2 SQIVND (reference sequence). The V gene end was trimmed by 7 bases and the J gene end by 1 base; junction bases not matched to a gene: 10. The CDR3: CASTRYTGDSNQPQHF. CDR3 bases: TGTGCCAGTACACGATACACAGGGGACAGCAATCAGCCCCAGCATTTT.

The CDR3 DNA sequence: TGTGCCAGCAGCGAACAGGGACCTGGAAACACCATATATTTT. Translating gives CASSEQGPGNTIYF. The chain uses TRBV9 and TRBJ1-3; tentative D call: TRBD1 (6 bases). CDR3 length: 14 amino acids. The V end was cut by 3 bases, the J end by 2 bases, with 9 bases between. CDR1 is SGDLS and CDR2 is YYNGEE in the germline V gene.

The chain employs TRBV6-5 and TRBJ2-1; 11 bases map to TRBD1. Per the germline V gene, CDR1 is MNHEY and CDR2 is SVGAGI. This CDR3 contains 14 residues. After removal of 6 bases from V and 6 bases from J, the junction contained 4 bases not matched to a gene. CDR3 region: CASSRDRGFNEQFF. The DNA for the CDR3 is TGTGCCAGCAGCCGGGACAGGGGGTTCAATGAGCAGTTCTTC.

The chain is built from TRBV11-2 and TRBJ1-2; D unclear. V lost 4 bases and J 0 bases, leaving 12 bases between the germline ends. Germline V gives CDR1 SGHAT, CDR2 FQNNGV. The length of the CDR3 is 15 residues. The CDR3 region has the DNA TGTGCCAGCAGCTACGCCGCCATAGCTAACTATGGCTACACCTTC. It translates to CASSYAAIANYGYTF.

The CDR3 DNA sequence: TGTGCCAGCAGTTACACGCAGATCTCTGGAAACACCATATATTTT. Amino acid sequence: CASSYTQISGNTIYF. This chain joins TRBV6-2 or TRBV6-3 and TRBJ1-3; unclear D gene. This CDR3 is 15 amino acids long. V was trimmed by 2 bases and J by 0 bases, leaving 8 bases between them. Germline V lookup: CDR1 MNHEY, CDR2 SVGEGT.

The J gene is TRBJ2-2, the V gene TRBV9; possible D gene TRBD1, 5 bases. The CDR3 runs 16 residues. V shed 3 bases and J shed 3 bases, with 15 bases lying between them. Germline V CDR1 and CDR2: SGDLS, YYNGEE. In DNA, the CDR3 is TGTGCCAGCAGCGAACCGGGCCTAGGGGACACCGGGGAGCTGTTTTTT. It encodes CASSEPGLGDTGELFF.

The chain combines TRBV30 with TRBJ2-1; a possible D gene is TRBD2 (5 bases). Trimming cost V 3 bases and J 7 bases, with 7 bases left between them. Per germline, CDR1 GTSNPN and CDR2 SVGIG (reference sequence). The CDR3 has 11 amino acids. DNA for the CDR3: TGTGCCTGGAGCCCGGGAAATGAGCAGTTCTTC. It translates to CAWSPGNEQFF.

J is TRBJ2-4 and V is TRBV30; D not certain. The CDR3 is made up of 11 amino acids. The germline V and J ends were trimmed by 5 bases and 6 bases, with 8 bases remaining between them. Germline CDR1 reads GTSNPN; CDR2 reads SVGIG (reference sequence). The CDR3 protein is CAWASGNIQYF. The CDR3 DNA is TGTGCCTGGGCCTCAGGAAACATTCAGTACTTC.

This clone was seen once. The J gene is TRBJ2-7, the V gene TRBV3-1 (or the pseudogene TRBV3-2), with D perhaps TRBD1 (5 bases). The CDR3 is 14 residues long. Germline assignment: CDR1 LGHDT and CDR2 YNNKEL (reference sequence). With 6 bases removed from V and 0 bases from J, the gap between germline ends came to 12 bases. The DNA for the CDR3 is TGTGCCAGCAGACCGACAGTCAACTCCTACGAGCAGTACTTC. Encoded protein: CASRPTVNSYEQYF.

Of note for this clone: Since a much larger clone is just one base distant, this may be a read error. The chain links TRBV7-2 to TRBJ2-7, with 11 bases identical to TRBD1. J was trimmed by 3 bases and V by 5 bases; bases with no gene match: 3. This CDR3 is 14 amino acids long. The germline CDR1 and CDR2 sequences are SGHTA and FQGNSA. CDR3 in DNA: TGTGCCAGCAGCACGGACAGGGGGCTCTACGAGCAGTACTTC. This sequence encodes CASSTDRGLYEQYF.